This T cell receptor beta chain was captured in a study of blood T cell repertoires in COVID-19. For the study at large: COVID-19 samples collected from the United States, Italy and Spain covered acute and convalescent phases. The cDNA or gDNA used as material had been derived from T cells, B-cell-depleted T cells, or PBMCs.

In the original workflow: By means of reference gene primer amplification, nucleated cell counts were estimated. Produced via immunoSEQ multiplex PCR; TCRdb's table is partial and in-frame only. That table is the source of V, J and clone size, and D and trimming were worked out from the DNA. The sample has approximately 97,000 clones, more than 90% seen once. CDR1 and CDR2 (germline): SEHNR, FQNEAQ (reference sequence). The CDR3 contains 15 residues. Deletions cut 1 base from V and 4 bases from J, with 11 bases between. One Seattle source followed patients from active infection through their disease course.

The sample consisted of peripheral blood. This clonotype was obtained from a woman aged 50 to 60 with COVID-19, enrolled during active disease. The V and J genes are TRBV7-9 and TRBJ2-1, with TRBD2 as a possible D gene (5 bases). CDR3 protein: CASSLVFGEYNEQFF. DNA for the CDR3: TGTGCCAGCAGCTTAGTATTCGGGGAGTACAATGAGCAGTTCTTC.